This T cell receptor (beta chain) was recovered during a study of blood T cell repertoires in COVID-19. Study background: From the United States, Italy and Spain came samples of acute and convalescent COVID-19. The cDNA or gDNA used as material had been derived from T cells, B-cell-depleted T cells, or PBMCs.

Authors' processing steps: Nucleated cell number was recorded as an estimate derived from reference gene primer amplification. Profiled with immunoSEQ multiplex PCR; TCRdb holds only in-frame clones, not every one. From that table come the V and J calls and clone size; the DNA was used to work out D and trimming. The sample has roughly 50,000 clones; 80% to 85% are singletons. CDR1 is SGHNT, CDR2 YENEEA, per germline. The CDR3 contains 12 residues. The V end was cut by 3 bases, the J end by 12 bases, with 12 bases between. The sequenced material came from peripheral blood. The rearrangement links TRBV11-3 to TRBJ2-1, with D maybe TRBD2 (5 bases). The sequence was collected from a man aged 70 or older with acute or convalescent COVID-19. CDR3 region: CASSFGGRRQFF. The CDR3 nucleotides are TGTGCCAGCAGCTTTGGTGGGAGAAGGCAGTTCTTC.